This is a list of T cell receptor beta chains from one sample in a study of cytomegalovirus exposure and HLA in healthy donors. Clones were sequenced by immunoSEQ multiplex PCR, and TCRdb holds only the in-frame ones, with some missing. The sample holds 150,000 to 200,000 clones, over 70% seen once. The source material was PBMCs. The receptor set was obtained from a boy aged 2 to 10 in good health and CMV-seronegative. The CDR3 runs from the conserved cysteine through the conserved F or W. Fields, in order: J gene, D gene, clone size, V gene, CDR3 DNA, CDR3 protein. The D gene is left open where the match is weak. A row's size may be missing; if present it is once, few, many or a size class.

>TRBJ2-5|-|-|TRBV4-3
TGCGCCAGCAGCCAATGGGGGTCGGGAGAAGAGACCCAGTACTTC
CASSQWGSGEETQYF
>TRBJ2-2|TRBD2|once|TRBV12-5
TGTGCTAGTGGTTTGTCCCCCGGGACTAGCAAGGGCGGGGAGCTGTTTTTT
CASGLSPGTSKGGELFF
>TRBJ2-3|-|-|TRBV27
TGTGCCAGCAGTTTAGGGCCCACAGATACGCAGTATTTT
CASSLGPTDTQYF
>TRBJ2-7|TRBD1|-|TRBV6-5
TGTGCCAGCAGTCGACAGGGGGCAGGCGAGCAGTACTTC
CASSRQGAGEQYF
>TRBJ1-2|TRBD1|once|TRBV7-2
TGTGCCAGCAGCTACGACGGTAACAGGGGGGATGGCTACACCTTC
CASSYDGNRGDGYTF
>TRBJ1-5|TRBD1|-|TRBV19
TGTGCCAGTAGTATAGGGGACAGGGGACGCAATCAGCCCCAGCATTTT
CASSIGDRGRNQPQHF
>TRBJ1-2|-|-|TRBV6-6
TGTGCCAGCAGTTTGGCCGGCGGGGCGAACTATGGCTACACCTTC
CASSLAGGANYGYTF
>TRBJ1-6|TRBD1|-|TRBV6-5
TGTGCCAGCAGTGACTGGACAGGGCGAAATTCACCCCTCCACTTT
CASSDWTGRNSPLHF
>TRBJ2-5|-|few|TRBV7-2
TGTGCCAGCAGCTTAGTGCGGAGCAGTCAAGAGACCCAGTACTTC
CASSLVRSSQETQYF
>TRBJ1-6|-|few|TRBV5-6
TGTGCCAGCAGCTTGTTTCGGACAGCATATAATTCACCCCTCCACTTT
CASSLFRTAYNSPLHF
>TRBJ1-1|TRBD1|-|TRBV5-1
TGCGCCAGCAGCTTGGTGGAGGGGGCGCTGACTGAAGCTTTCTTT
CASSLVEGALTEAFF
>TRBJ2-6|TRBD2|-|TRBV10-1
TGCGCCAGCATAATAAGCGGGAGAGCTGGGGCCAACGTCCTGACTTTC
CASIISGRAGANVLTF
>TRBJ2-3|-|-|TRBV6-5
TGTGCCAGCAGTTACAAGGGGGGGGGCCTCGCAGATACGCAGTATTTT
CASSYKGGGLADTQYF
>TRBJ1-4|-|few|TRBV2
TGTGCCAGAGCAGGGCCTAATGAAAAACTGTTTTTT
CARAGPNEKLFF
>TRBJ2-1|TRBD2|-|TRBV19
TGTGCCAGTACCCCGACTAGCGGGAGGGCCAAGTCCTACAATGAGCAGTTCTTC
CASTPTSGRAKSYNEQFF
>TRBJ2-2|-|-|TRBV7-7
TGTGCTAGCAGCTTAGAGACAAACACCGGGGAGCTGTTTTTT
CASSLETNTGELFF
>TRBJ1-4|TRBD1|-|TRBV30
TGTGCCTGGCTCCCCGGACAGGGCCTAACTAATGAAAAACTGTTTTTT
CAWLPGQGLTNEKLFF
>TRBJ2-3|TRBD2|-|TRBV4-3
TGCGCCAGCAGCCAAGGGACTAGCGGGGGGACAGATACGCAGTATTTT
CASSQGTSGGTDTQYF
>TRBJ2-7|-|-|TRBV6-5
TGTGCCAGCAGTTACGATCCCGGGACTGGCTCCTACGAGCAGTACTTC
CASSYDPGTGSYEQYF
>TRBJ1-2|-|few|TRBV4-2
TGTGCCAGCAGCCAGCCGCGAGGGGGGGAAGGCTACACCTTC
CASSQPRGGEGYTF
>TRBJ2-5|TRBD1|few|TRBV2
TGTGCCAGCAGTGAAGACAGGGGGTGGGAGACCCAGTACTTC
CASSEDRGWETQYF
>TRBJ2-6|TRBD2|few|TRBV7-9
TGTGCCAGCAGCCTCGCGGGAGTTTCTTACGGGGCCAACGTCCTGACTTTC
CASSLAGVSYGANVLTF
>TRBJ2-7|TRBD1|-|TRBV5-6
TGTGCCAGCAGCCGTCCCGGGACAGGGTCGAGTGAGCAGTACTTC
CASSRPGTGSSEQYF
>TRBJ2-5|-|-|TRBV19
TGTGCCAGTAGTATAGTGTGGGGGCGGGAGACCCAGTACTTC
CASSIVWGRETQYF
>TRBJ1-4|-|-|TRBV15
TGTGCCACCAGCAGTACCCCACCGGACAGTAATGAAAAACTGTTTTTT
CATSSTPPDSNEKLFF
>TRBJ2-5|TRBD2|-|TRBV5-1
TGCGCCAGCAGCCCCCGACAGAGCAGGACTAGCGGGGAAGAGACCCAGTACTTC
CASSPRQSRTSGEETQYF
>TRBJ2-1|-|-|TRBV4-3
TGCGCCAGCAGCCTTAACTTGCCCCAGGCTATCTTCACCAATGAGCAGTTCTTC
CASSLNLPQAIFTNEQFF
>TRBJ1-2|TRBD1|-|TRBV28
TGTGCCAGCAGTATCAAGACAGGGGGTATGTGGGGCTACACCTTC
CASSIKTGGMWGYTF
>TRBJ1-5|-|once|TRBV5-8
TGTGCCAGCACCGTTGGACAGACGGGCAATCAGCCCCAGCATTTT
CASTVGQTGNQPQHF
>TRBJ1-2|-|-|TRBV5-6
TGTGCCAGCAGCCTTCTACAGGGTATGCTGTCTTATGGCTACACCTTC
CASSLLQGMLSYGYTF
>TRBJ2-7|TRBD1|-|TRBV7-9
TGTGCCAGCAGCGGAGACGGGACAGGTGGATACGAGCAGTACTTC
CASSGDGTGGYEQYF
>TRBJ1-6|-|-|TRBV27
TGTGCCAGCAGTCCCCGACGGACTAACTATAATTCACCCCTCCACTTT
CASSPRRTNYNSPLHF
>TRBJ2-5|-|-|TRBV5-1
TGCGCCAGCAGCCCTTCAGGGTGGGCCTCCGGAGAGACCCAGTACTTC
CASSPSGWASGETQYF
>TRBJ2-3|-|few|TRBV7-9
TGTGCCAGCAGCTTAGGAGCCGGAGAGATAGATACGCAGTATTTT
CASSLGAGEIDTQYF
>TRBJ1-2|-|few|TRBV4-1
TGCGCCAGCAGCCAAGCAACAGGTTATGGCTACACCTTC
CASSQATGYGYTF
>TRBJ2-7|TRBD2|-|TRBV2
TGTGCCAGCCGACGGGAGCGGGAGCCCTTCAGGGAGCAGTACTTC
CASRREREPFREQYF
>TRBJ2-3|-|-|TRBV9
TGTGCCAGCAGCGTAGGGGGCGGCCTTAGCACAGATACGCAGTATTTT
CASSVGGGLSTDTQYF
>TRBJ2-3|-|-|TRBV19
TGTGCCAGTAGACCCTCAGCAGATACGCAGTATTTT
CASRPSADTQYF
>TRBJ2-1|TRBD2|-|TRBV4-2
TGTGCCAGCAGCCAAGGGCCTGGGGGGGTCGGTGAGCAGTTCTTC
CASSQGPGGVGEQFF
>TRBJ1-2|-|-|TRBV6-5
TGTGCCAGCAGAACCCGGACAGCAACCAACTATGGCTACACCTTC
CASRTRTATNYGYTF
>TRBJ2-1|-|-|TRBV7-3
TGTGCCAGCAGCTTAAGCAGAGCACCAGGTTACAATGAGCAGTTCTTC
CASSLSRAPGYNEQFF
>TRBJ1-2|-|-|TRBV19
TGTGCCAGTAGTGGAGAATCTCAGGGGTTCTATGGCTACACCTTC
CASSGESQGFYGYTF
>TRBJ1-4|-|-|TRBV7-9
TGTGCCAGCAGCTTTGACTCTCGGCCGGAAAAACTGTTTTTT
CASSFDSRPEKLFF
>TRBJ2-3|-|-|TRBV5-5
TGTGCCAGCCGGAGGCGCGGGGCCTCCGCGACAGATACGCAGTATTTT
CASRRRGASATDTQYF
>TRBJ1-1|TRBD1|-|TRBV5-4
TGTGCCAGCAGCTTGGGGACAGGAACCGAAGCTTTCTTT
CASSLGTGTEAFF
>TRBJ2-3|-|-|TRBV7-8
TGTGCCAGCAGCCTACCCCCGGCGGGGTCTGTCACAGATACGCAGTATTTT
CASSLPPAGSVTDTQYF
>TRBJ2-5|TRBD1|-|TRBV9
TGTGCCAGCAGCAGCCTGGGGACAGGGAAACAAGAGACCCAGTACTTC
CASSSLGTGKQETQYF
>TRBJ1-5|-|once|TRBV7-9
TGTGCCAGCAGCTTAAGCGGAATACAGCCCCAGCATTTT
CASSLSGIQPQHF
>TRBJ2-1|-|-|TRBV10-3
TGTGCCATCAGTGAGTCGATCTCCTTTGGCGGGGGCGGGTACAATGAGCAGTTCTTC
CAISESISFGGGGYNEQFF
>TRBJ2-3|TRBD2|few|TRBV29-1
TGCAGCGCTTCAAGGTTTTGGGCTAGCGGGGATAACACAGATACGCAGTATTTT
CSASRFWASGDNTDTQYF
>TRBJ1-1|-|-|TRBV2
TGTGCCAGCTCCGCGGGAGGGACTGAAGCTTTCTTT
CASSAGGTEAFF
>TRBJ2-7|TRBD2|-|TRBV27
TGTGCCAGCAGACGCAGCGGGAGTGGGTCCTACGAGCAGTACTTC
CASRRSGSGSYEQYF
>TRBJ1-5|-|few|TRBV28
TGTGCCAGCACCCGGTCCGGGGATAGCAATCAGCCCCAGCATTTT
CASTRSGDSNQPQHF